Each of the 31 T cell receptor beta chains below was sequenced from the same sample in a study of STAT5B mutations in CD4+ large granular lymphocyte leukemia (dated by TCRdb to 2022 to 2024). Library construction relied on the immunoSEQ multiplex PCR assay. TCRdb re-hosts the immuneACCESS table, in-frame sequences only. Its copies lack some clones; in the studies checked, an unresolved V gene accounts for under half of them, and the cause for the rest is not known. This sample holds about 30,000 clones; around 66% were observed only once. The top ten hold roughly 0.43% of the sample. What was sequenced was CD4+ T cells from blood buffy coats. The receptors stem from a human donor in good health.

DNA for the CDR3: TGTGCCAGCAGTTCCCTAGCGGGGGGGCGAAATGAGCAGTTCTTC. Its translation is CASSSLAGGRNEQFF. This chain joins TRBV6-5 and TRBJ2-1; 12 bases are shared with TRBD2. The V gene end was trimmed by 4 bases and the J gene end by 7 bases; junction bases not matched to a gene: 5. CDR3 size: 15 residues. CDR1 and CDR2 (germline): MNHEY, SVGAGI.

The V gene is TRBV6-6, the J gene TRBJ2-5; possibly TRBD2 for D (6 bases). The CDR3 is 15 residues long. Germline loops: CDR1 MNHNY, CDR2 SVGAGI (reference sequence). V lost 3 bases, J lost 4 bases, and 15 bases lay in between. This CDR3 reads CASSYRASDVETQYF. CDR3 nucleotide sequence: TGTGCCAGCAGTTATAGAGCTAGCGACGTAGAGACCCAGTACTTC.

This clone was counted only a few times. The rearrangement joins TRBV28 to TRBJ2-7, with a tentative D call TRBD2 (6 bases). The germline gives CDR1 MDHEN, CDR2 SYDVKM. Trimming shortened V by 4 bases and J by 6 bases, and 19 bases separated the two germline ends. There are 15 residues in the CDR3. Written as DNA, the CDR3 is TGTGCCAGCAGTTCACCTCTGGGCCAGGGAGGCGAGCAGTACTTC. Protein sequence: CASSSPLGQGGEQYF. Drawing the rest from reference TRBV28 and TRBJ2-7, the complete variable domain is DVKVTQSSRYLVKRTGEKVFLECVQDMDHENMFWYRQDPGLGLRLIYFSYDVKMKEKGDIPEGYSVSREKKERFSLILESASTNQTSMYLCASSSPLGQGGEQYFGPGTRLTVT.

The chain combines TRBV7-2 with TRBJ1-5, with 9 bases lining up with TRBD1. Germline V lookup: CDR1 SGHTA, CDR2 FQGNSA. This CDR3 region has 16 residues. V dropped 5 bases and J dropped 5; count of bases not matched to a gene: 10. In DNA, the CDR3 is TGTGCCAGCAGCCTAGGTACAGGGGGCCTCGATCAGCCCCAGCATTTT. Translation gives CASSLGTGGLDQPQHF. The variable domain in full, completed from reference TRBV7-2 and TRBJ1-5, reads GAGVSQSPSNKVTEKGKDVELRCDPISGHTALYWYRQSLGQGLEFLIYFQGNSAPDKSGLPSDRFSAERTGGSVSTLTIQRTQQEDSAVYLCASSLGTGGLDQPQHFGDGTRLSIL.

This clone was detected only once. The chain links TRBV2 to TRBJ2-2; 9 bases are shared with TRBD1. The germline gives CDR1 SNHLY, CDR2 FYNNEI. The V gene end was trimmed by 6 bases and the J gene end by 3 bases; junction bases not matched to a gene: 8. The CDR3 runs to 16 residues. DNA of the CDR3: TGTGCCAGCAGGGGGAAGGGACAGGGCGACACCGGGGAGCTGTTTTTT. Translated, it gives CASRGKGQGDTGELFF.

This clone was seen just once. CDR3 loop: CASSLRFVGGAGELFF. The CDR3 nucleotides read TGTGCCAGCAGTTTACGCTTCGTGGGAGGCGCCGGGGAGCTGTTTTTT. The genes are TRBV27 and TRBJ2-2; TRBD2 might be the D (6 bases). Germline-derived CDR1 and CDR2 are MNHEY and SMNVEV (reference sequence). Trimming stripped 2 bases from V and 6 bases from J, with 16 bases between. This CDR3 has 16 residues.

In its sample, this clone was seen once. The chain uses TRBV2 and TRBJ2-3; D is undetermined. The V end lost 6 bases, the J end lost 9 bases, and 19 bases lay between the germline ends. Germline V CDR1 and CDR2: SNHLY, FYNNEI. CDR3 size: 14 residues. CDR3 DNA sequence: TGTGCCAGCAGACTTGGAAAAAGTTTGAAGACGCAGTATTTT. Translation gives CASRLGKSLKTQYF.

This chain connects TRBV19 to TRBJ1-3, with D uncertain. CDR3 length: 14 residues. V lost 5 bases, J lost 0 bases, and 8 bases lay in between. CDR1 is LNHDA, CDR2 SQIVND, per germline (reference sequence). CDR3 in DNA: TGTGCCAGTAGTGGCCTTGGCTCTGGAAACACCATATATTTT. This encodes CASSGLGSGNTIYF.

The rearrangement links TRBV6-1 to TRBJ2-2; D uncertain. Germline CDR1 is MNHNS and CDR2 is SASEGT. Trimming pared 4 bases from V and 7 bases from J, leaving 16 bases between. CDR3 length: 15 residues. The CDR3 sequence: CASSVGSTTFGELFF. CDR3 in DNA: TGTGCCAGCAGTGTCGGATCTACGACATTCGGGGAGCTGTTTTTT.

Only a few counts were recorded for this clone. The chain's CDR3 is CSADRATEQFF. CDR3 DNA sequence: TGCAGTGCTGACAGGGCCACTGAGCAGTTCTTC. The V and J genes are TRBV20-1 and TRBJ2-1, with TRBD1 matching 7 bases. Trimming removed 5 bases from V and 9 bases from J; junction bases left unmatched: 4. Germline V CDR1 and CDR2: DFQATT, SNEGSKA (reference sequence). This CDR3 spans 11 amino acids.

The sample holds a few counts of this clone. V is TRBV2 and J is TRBJ1-2; D ambiguous. CDR1 SNHLY and CDR2 FYNNEI come from the germline V gene. This CDR3 has 13 residues. Trimming removed 2 bases at V and 3 bases at J, with 7 bases between. The CDR3 DNA sequence: TGTGCCAGCAGTGAATGGGCCGACTATGGCTACACCTTC. This encodes CASSEWADYGYTF.

This chain connects TRBV4-1 to TRBJ1-2, with 8 nucleotides matching TRBD1. The CDR3 has 19 amino acids. From germline, CDR1 is MGHRA and CDR2 YSYEKL. Trimming removed 0 bases from V and 1 base from J; junction bases left unmatched: 13. CDR3 in DNA: TGCGCCAGCAGCCAAGATCCTAAACCCTACAGGGGGTTTAACTATGGCTACACCTTC. Its translation is CASSQDPKPYRGFNYGYTF.

The table lists this clone with a few counts. The J gene is TRBJ1-4, the V gene TRBV6-6, with D possibly matching TRBD1 (5 bases). This CDR3 comprises 15 residues. Trimming cost V 6 bases and J 8 bases, with 19 bases left between them. Germline loops: CDR1 MNHNY, CDR2 SVGAGI (reference sequence). CDR3 in amino acids: CASSPPGGMAEKLFF. CDR3 DNA sequence: TGTGCCAGCAGCCCCCCCGGGGGTATGGCCGAAAAACTGTTTTTT.

In this sample, this clone turned up once. The chain links TRBV2 to TRBJ2-4; no reliable D call. This CDR3 region has 15 residues. V gave up 1 base and J gave up 0 bases, with 7 bases separating them. CDR1 and CDR2 from the germline V gene are SNHLY and FYNNEI. CDR3 sequence: CASSEGLLAKNIQYF. The DNA for the CDR3 is TGTGCCAGCAGTGAAGGGTTGCTAGCCAAAAACATTCAGTACTTC. Full variable domain (rest looked up from reference TRBV2 and TRBJ2-4): EPEVTQTPSHQVTQMGQEVILRCVPISNHLYFYWYRQILGQKVEFLVSFYNNEISEKSEIFDDQFSVERPDGSNFTLKIRSTKLEDSAMYFCASSEGLLAKNIQYFGAGTRLSVL.

This clone was seen more than once but under ten times. V is TRBV28 and J is TRBJ1-5, with D tentatively TRBD1 (6 bases). Trimming removed 5 bases from V and 4 bases from J, with 21 bases in between. CDR1 and CDR2 from the germline V gene are MDHEN and SYDVKM. There are 17 residues in the CDR3. Written as DNA, the CDR3 is TGTGCCAGCAGTGTATACAGGGTTATCGAGGGAAATCAGCCCCAGCATTTT. Residues: CASSVYRVIEGNQPQHF.

The gene calls are TRBV9 and TRBJ1-1; D gene unclear. Trimming stripped 0 bases from V and 1 base from J, with 10 bases between. This CDR3 region has 15 residues. Germline CDR1 is SGDLS and CDR2 is YYNGEE. CDR3 in amino acids: CASSVGEVWNTEAFF. CDR3 DNA sequence: TGTGCCAGCAGCGTAGGGGAGGTTTGGAACACTGAAGCTTTCTTT.

The gene calls are TRBV6-1 and TRBJ1-2; D is possibly TRBD1 (5 bases). Germline-derived CDR1 and CDR2 are MNHNS and SASEGT. This CDR3 is 15 amino acids long. V lost 4 bases to trimming and J lost 2 bases, with 14 bases between them. The CDR3 reads CASSATGLPNYGYTF. Here the CDR3 DNA reads TGTGCCAGCAGTGCCACAGGACTCCCGAACTATGGCTACACCTTC.

The V gene is TRBV29-1, the J gene TRBJ2-7; weak D call: TRBD2 (7 bases). CDR3 size: 12 residues. CDR1 and CDR2 from the germline V gene are SQVTM and ANQGSEA. Trimming took 6 bases from V and 4 from J, leaving 13 bases between them. The CDR3 loop is CSVGGAGYEQYF. The CDR3, as DNA: TGCAGCGTGGGGGGGGCAGGGTACGAGCAGTACTTC.

The chain combines TRBV18 with TRBJ1-1; the D is unclear. CDR1 is KGHSH, CDR2 LQKENI, per germline. The CDR3 consists of 15 residues. V was pared by 0 bases and J by 6 bases, with 14 bases between. The DNA for the CDR3 is TGTGCCAGCTCACCACCCTCTCTGAATAGAGCTGAAGCTTTCTTT. As protein: CASSPPSLNRAEAFF.

The count of this clone is one. V and J are TRBV19 and TRBJ1-2; 9 bases match TRBD1. The germline gives CDR1 LNHDA, CDR2 SQIVND (reference sequence). This CDR3 is 14 amino acids long. V dropped 5 bases and J dropped 8; count of bases not matched to a gene: 9. As DNA, the CDR3 is TGTGCCAGTAGTCCTTTGGGACAGGGAAAAGGCTACACCTTC. This encodes CASSPLGQGKGYTF.

The V gene is TRBV2, the J gene TRBJ2-1; TRBD2 agrees at 13 bases. J gave up 0 bases and V 8 bases, and 28 bases lay outside the gene matches. The CDR3 is 24 residues long. Germline lookup yields CDR1 SNHLY and CDR2 FYNNEI. The chain's CDR3 is CASGFQGGRPTSGGSPSSYNEQFF. In nucleotides, the CDR3 is TGTGCCAGCGGATTTCAGGGAGGACGGCCGACTAGCGGGGGGTCCCCGAGCTCCTACAATGAGCAGTTCTTC.

The chain links TRBV28 to TRBJ2-3; D gene uncertain. The V and J ends lost 7 bases and 1 base respectively, with 9 bases between them. This CDR3 comprises 13 residues. From germline, CDR1 is MDHEN and CDR2 SYDVKM. The CDR3: CASKSAGTDTQYF. In DNA, the CDR3 is TGTGCCAGCAAAAGTGCAGGCACAGATACGCAGTATTTT.

V and J are TRBV5-1 and TRBJ2-1, with D perhaps TRBD1 (6 bases). V was clipped by 0 bases and J by 2 bases, with 9 bases between them. CDR3 size: 15 residues. Per the germline V gene, CDR1 is SGHRS and CDR2 is YFSETQ. DNA of the CDR3: TGCGCCAGCAGCTTGGAAGGACAGACCTACAATGAGCAGTTCTTC. It codes for CASSLEGQTYNEQFF.

Only a few counts were recorded for this clone. V gene TRBV5-1 combines with J gene TRBJ2-7; D is undetermined. This CDR3 comprises 14 residues. CDR1 and CDR2 from the germline V gene are SGHRS and YFSETQ. The V and J ends lost 0 bases and 2 bases respectively, with 9 bases between them. CDR3 sequence reads: CASSLDGATYEQYF. CDR3 coding DNA: TGCGCCAGCAGCTTGGACGGCGCTACCTACGAGCAGTACTTC.

J is TRBJ2-3 and V is TRBV10-3; perhaps TRBD1 as D (6 bases). The CDR3 has 15 residues. Trimming stripped 6 bases from V and 0 bases from J, with 13 bases between. The germline CDR1 and CDR2 sequences are ENHRY and SYGVKD. In DNA, the CDR3 is TGTGCCATCAGAGCTACACAGGGAAGCACAGATACGCAGTATTTT. This encodes CAIRATQGSTDTQYF.

The J gene is TRBJ1-2, the V gene TRBV5-4, with D possibly being TRBD1 (5 bases). From germline, CDR1 is SGHNT and CDR2 YYREEE (reference sequence). Trimming left V 5 bases short and J 0 bases short, with 11 bases between. The CDR3 has 14 amino acids. CDR3 amino acids: CASSKQASNYGYTF. Here the CDR3 DNA reads TGTGCCAGCAGTAAACAGGCGTCTAACTATGGCTACACCTTC. The full variable domain, rest sourced from reference TRBV5-4 and TRBJ1-2, is ETGVTQSPTHLIKTRGQQVTLRCSSQSGHNTVSWYQQALGQGPQFIFQYYREEENGRGNFPPRFSGLQFPNYSSELNVNALELDDSALYLCASSKQASNYGYTFGSGTRLTVV.

Only a few counts were recorded for this clone. The chain carries TRBV11-2 and TRBJ1-1; 8 bases agree with TRBD1. V was pared by 5 bases and J by 4 bases, with 6 bases of the junction left unmatched. CDR3 length equals 14 residues. Germline values: CDR1 SGHAT, CDR2 FQNNGV. CDR3 loop: CASSPPTGATEAFF. The CDR3 DNA reads as TGTGCCAGCAGCCCGCCGACAGGGGCCACTGAAGCTTTCTTT.

The V gene is TRBV7-2, the J gene TRBJ2-7; maybe TRBD1 (6 bases). The germline V and J ends were trimmed by 4 bases and 3 bases, with 13 bases remaining between them. Germline lookup yields CDR1 SGHTA and CDR2 FQGNSA. The CDR3 has 14 residues. The CDR3 nucleotides read TGTGCCAGCAGCTCCCAGACAGGAATCTACGAGCAGTACTTC. As protein: CASSSQTGIYEQYF.

This chain links TRBV6-6 with TRBJ1-3; tentatively, D is TRBD1 (6 bases). Germline CDR1 reads MNHNY; CDR2 reads SVGAGI (reference sequence). V shed 6 bases and J shed 2 bases, with 11 bases lying between them. The CDR3 extends over 14 amino acids. CDR3 residues: CASRDTGTGNTIYF. CDR3 nucleotides: TGTGCCAGCAGGGATACAGGGACTGGAAACACCATATATTTT.

The genes are TRBV15 and TRBJ2-2, with 10 bases matching TRBD2. With 11 bases clipped from V and 2 bases from J, the junction kept 5 bases outside the gene matches. Germline V lookup: CDR1 LNHNV, CDR2 YYDKDF (reference sequence). The CDR3 is 14 residues long. In DNA, the CDR3 is TGTGCCGCTGGGACTAGCGAAAACACCGGGGAGCTGTTTTTT. Translating gives CAAGTSENTGELFF.

This clone came up a few times. This rearrangement joins TRBV19 to TRBJ1-3, with 7 nucleotides matching TRBD1. CDR3 length: 17 residues. V shed 2 bases and J 0 bases; nucleotides not matched to a gene: 7. Per the germline V gene, CDR1 is LNHDA and CDR2 is SQIVND (reference sequence). This CDR3 reads CASSIPGRQGSGNTIYF. CDR3 coding DNA: TGTGCCAGTAGTATACCCGGTCGACAGGGCTCTGGAAACACCATATATTTT. Full variable domain (rest looked up from reference TRBV19 and TRBJ1-3): DGGITQSPKYLFRKEGQNVTLSCEQNLNHDAMYWYRQDPGQGLRLIYYSQIVNDFQKGDIAEGYSVSREKKESFPLTVTSAQKNPTAFYLCASSIPGRQGSGNTIYFGEGSWLTVV.